The T cell receptor (beta chain) under discussion was sequenced for a study of regulatory T cells in long-lasting Graves disease. Study-level background: A definition of persistent Graves' disease required over 5 years of antithyroid drugs plus positive TSH receptor antibodies.

In building TCR beta libraries, iRepertoire HTBI primers were used together with Arm-PCR of CDR3 regions. Per the original data handling: Throughout the samples, researchers identified some 57 TRBV and roughly 14 TRBJ segments. TCRdb re-called the multiplex PCR reads through MiXCR, storing one row per CDR3 protein. Clone size and V and J calls follow TCRdb, not the original study. The profile covers about 430,000 distinct CDR3 sequences, with 20% to 25% appearing a single time and approximately 14% taken by the ten largest. Specified time point: persistent/refractory GD, antithyroid drugs over 5 years with positive TRAb. RNA extracted from PBMCs served as the sequencing template. Study-wide results and limits: Persistent disease was associated with favored TRBV28 usage and with favored use of TRBJ1-2 and TRBJ2-5.

This clonotype was seen only a few times. Its specificity is not known. Germline CDR1 reads MDHEN; CDR2 reads SYDVKM. The CDR3 length is 16 residues. The V gene end was trimmed by 4 bases and the J gene end by 2 bases; junction bases not matched to a gene: 7. The genes are TRBV28 and TRBJ2-3; 9 bases match TRBD2. The sample was peripheral blood mononuclear cells (PBMCs), taken when the disease was refractory, from a patient treated with antithyroid drugs. The receptor comes from a female donor with Graves disease. CDR3 loop: CASSYALAGATDTQYF. In DNA, the CDR3 is TGTGCCAGCAGTTACGCCTTAGCGGGAGCCACAGATACGCAGTATTTT.